This T cell receptor beta chain was retrieved from a study of spatial heterogeneity in lung cancer. Overall study context: After resection, follow-up PBMC samples were sequenced when available, at a median of approximately 23 months later.

The CDR3 covers 15 residues. In germline, CDR1 is KGHDR, CDR2 SFDVKD. The V gene end was trimmed by 4 bases and the J gene end by 6 bases; junction bases not matched to a gene: 8. This clonotype was observed at least ten times. Stated time point: blood at routine non-recurrence follow-up after resection. Unsorted tumor, nontumor lung tissue or cryopreserved PBMC supplied the whole RNA. Each CDR3 protein gets one entry after TCRdb re-called the 5' RACE reads with MiXCR. Altogether 51,000 or so distinct CDR3 sequences are present, about 7.4% being singletons, with the ten largest covering around 35%. The chain couples TRBV24-1 to TRBJ2-7; 10 positions agree with TRBD2. This clonotype was sampled from a female donor with early-stage non-small cell lung cancer. The sequencing used PBMCs, collected at follow-up. The chain's CDR3 is CATSDYLAGVSEQYF. CDR3 nucleotide sequence: TGTGCCACCAGTGACTACCTAGCGGGGGTCTCCGAGCAGTACTTC.